These 31 T cell receptor beta chains were sequenced from one sample in a study of patients and donors after allogeneic stem cell transplantation. One entry per CDR3 protein, called by TCRdb with MiXCR from the RT-PCR reads. The sample contains 30,000 to 40,000 distinct CDR3 sequences, about 37% of which appear only once. Specimen: blood, either unsorted or a sorted T cell fraction (not recorded which). The receptors here all came from a human donor who was either an allogeneic HSCT recipient or a stem cell or donor lymphocyte infusion donor (not recorded which). It is not recorded whose cells these are; they may come from a transplant donor.

The chain is built from TRBV13 and TRBJ2-1; 9 nucleotides align to TRBD1. Germline loops: CDR1 PRHDT, CDR2 FYEKMQ (reference sequence). The CDR3 has 14 amino acids. Trimming took 4 bases from V and 9 from J; bases not matched to a gene: 7. Here the CDR3 reads CASSSTGTGREQFF. CDR3 coding DNA: TGTGCCAGCAGCTCCACCGGGACAGGGCGTGAGCAGTTCTTC.

The chain is built from TRBV7-9 and TRBJ1-1; D unclear. The V and J ends lost 4 bases and 6 bases respectively, with 9 bases between them. The CDR3 consists of 12 residues. In germline, CDR1 is SEHNR, CDR2 FQNEAQ (reference sequence). CDR3 sequence reads: CASSWTGSEAFF. The CDR3 coding sequence is TGTGCCAGCAGCTGGACCGGGTCTGAAGCTTTCTTT.

V gene TRBV20-1 combines with J gene TRBJ1-6, with D unresolved. V was cut by 2 bases and J by 7 bases, with 9 bases left in between. The germline V gene has CDR1 DFQATT and CDR2 SNEGSKA (reference sequence). This CDR3 has 13 amino acids. The CDR3 coding sequence is TGCAGTGCTAGAATAGAAGGGAATTCACCCCTCCACTTT. It specifies CSARIEGNSPLHF.

This clonotype was seen a handful of times. This chain uses TRBV14 with TRBJ2-1; D perhaps matches TRBD2 (6 bases). This CDR3 has 12 amino acids. Trimming left V 4 bases short and J 9 bases short, with 10 bases between. Germline V gives CDR1 SGHDN, CDR2 FVKESK. DNA of the CDR3: TGTGCCAGCAGCCGAGGGACTTTTGAGCAGTTCTTC. It specifies CASSRGTFEQFF.

This clonotype has more than one count but fewer than ten. The rearrangement uses TRBV20-1 and TRBJ2-2; D tentatively fits TRBD1 or TRBD2 (5 bases each). V gave up 3 bases and J gave up 3 bases, with 8 bases separating them. This CDR3 spans 13 amino acids. Germline V gene data show CDR1 as DFQATT and CDR2 as SNEGSKA (reference sequence). CDR3: CSARRGHTGELFF. CDR3 nucleotide sequence: TGCAGTGCTAGGAGGGGACACACCGGGGAGCTGTTTTTT.

The J gene is TRBJ2-5, the V gene TRBV5-1, with 7 positions matching TRBD2. Germline V gives CDR1 SGHRS, CDR2 YFSETQ. CDR3 length: 15 residues. Losses at the gene ends were 0 bases for V and 1 base for J; bases not matched to a gene: 3. CDR3 DNA sequence: TGCGCCAGCAGCTTGGAGCCTAGCGGCCAAGAGACCCAGTACTTC. Protein: CASSLEPSGQETQYF.

The chain employs TRBV5-1 and TRBJ2-3; D unresolved. V lost 5 bases and J 4 bases, leaving 11 bases between the germline ends. Germline-derived CDR1 and CDR2 are SGHRS and YFSETQ. There are 13 residues in the CDR3. This CDR3 is CASRSRSADTQYF. CDR3 DNA sequence: TGCGCCAGCAGATCAAGGAGCGCAGATACGCAGTATTTT.

The chain uses TRBV20-1 and TRBJ1-4; D not certain. CDR1 and CDR2 from the germline V gene are DFQATT and SNEGSKA (reference sequence). The CDR3 consists of 13 residues. V shed 3 bases and J shed 4 bases, with 9 bases lying between them. This CDR3 reads CSARLGINEKLFF. The CDR3 DNA reads as TGCAGTGCTAGGCTGGGGATTAATGAAAAACTGTTTTTT.

CDR3 loop: CASSLEGTSISYNEQFF. The CDR3 DNA reads as TGTGCCAGCAGCTTAGAGGGAACTAGCATTTCCTACAATGAGCAGTTCTTC. The gene calls are TRBV7-2 and TRBJ2-1, with D tentatively TRBD2 (6 bases). CDR3 length: 17 amino acids. The V end lost 1 base, the J end lost 1 base, and 14 bases lay between the germline ends. The germline V gene encodes CDR1 SGHTA and CDR2 FQGNSA. The whole variable domain, filled in from reference TRBV7-2 and TRBJ2-1, reads GAGVSQSPSNKVTEKGKDVELRCDPISGHTALYWYRQSLGQGLEFLIYFQGNSAPDKSGLPSDRFSAERTGGSVSTLTIQRTQQEDSAVYLCASSLEGTSISYNEQFFGPGTRLTVL.

This clonotype is medium-sized. This chain joins TRBV11-2 and TRBJ2-5, with a possible D match to TRBD1 (6 bases). The CDR3 is 15 residues long. Germline V CDR1 and CDR2: SGHAT, FQNNGV. Trimming cost V 8 bases and J 3 bases, with 19 bases left between them. CDR3 residues: CASAWPSQGKETQYF. The CDR3 nucleotides read TGTGCCAGCGCCTGGCCGTCACAGGGAAAAGAGACCCAGTACTTC. Looking up the rest from reference TRBV11-2 and TRBJ2-5 gives the full variable domain: EAGVAQSPRYKIIEKRQSVAFWCNPISGHATLYWYQQILGQGPKLLIQFQNNGVVDDSQLPKDRFSAERLKGVDSTLKIQPAKLEDSAVYLCASAWPSQGKETQYFGPGTRLLVL.

This clonotype showed up just a few times. V usage is TRBV21-1 and J usage is TRBJ1-5. TRBV21-1 is a known pseudogene. The CDR3 contains 15 residues. CDR3 region: CASSKDVTCGGPQHF. As DNA, the CDR3 is TGTGCCAGCAGCAAAGACGTCACCTGCGGAGGGCCCCAGCATTTT.

The chain has TRBV30 and TRBJ1-5, with a possible D match to TRBD1 (5 bases). Germline V lookup: CDR1 GTSNPN, CDR2 SVGIG (reference sequence). The CDR3 is 15 residues long. Between the trimmed V and J ends, which lost 3 bases and 3 bases, there was a span of 15 bases. CDR3 residues: CAWSPGEENNQPQHF. Here the CDR3 DNA reads TGTGCCTGGAGCCCGGGGGAGGAGAACAATCAGCCCCAGCATTTT.

This clonotype has only a few counts. The V gene is TRBV15, the J gene TRBJ1-5; TRBD1 agrees at 8 bases. CDR1 is LNHNV and CDR2 is YYDKDF in the germline V gene (reference sequence). V was pared by 5 bases and J by 1 base, with 4 bases of the junction left unmatched. The CDR3 runs 15 residues. CDR3 DNA sequence: TGTGCCACCAGCCGACAGGGGCTGAGCAATCAGCCCCAGCATTTT. Protein product: CATSRQGLSNQPQHF.

The CDR3 nucleotides are TGCAGTGCTAATCCCAGGGCGAACACCGGGGAGCTGTTTTTT. As protein: CSANPRANTGELFF. The chain is built from TRBV20-1 and TRBJ2-2; TRBD1 might be the D (5 bases). Per the germline V gene, CDR1 is DFQATT and CDR2 is SNEGSKA (reference sequence). The CDR3 consists of 14 residues. With 4 bases removed from V and 0 bases from J, the gap between germline ends came to 9 bases.

A single count supports this clonotype. The V and J genes are TRBV7-9 and TRBJ1-2; TRBD1 is a possible D gene (6 bases). Deletions cut 2 bases from V and 8 bases from J, with 12 bases between. The germline gives CDR1 SEHNR, CDR2 FQNEAQ (reference sequence). The CDR3 extends over 13 amino acids. The CDR3 loop reads CASSLSGGQGYTF. DNA for the CDR3: TGTGCCAGCAGCTTAAGTGGGGGACAAGGCTACACCTTC.

There are many counts of this clonotype. This sequence joins TRBV29-1 and TRBJ1-1; 7 nucleotides align to TRBD1. The ends lost 3 bases at V and 6 bases at J; junction bases unmatched: 4. Per the germline V gene, CDR1 is SQVTM and CDR2 is ANQGSEA. This CDR3 spans 12 amino acids. CDR3 in DNA: TGCAGCGTTGAGCAGGGGGGGGCTGAAGCTTTCTTT. It specifies CSVEQGGAEAFF.

The chain links TRBV20-1 to TRBJ2-1; 10 nucleotides align to TRBD1. The CDR3 covers 14 residues. Germline CDR1 reads DFQATT; CDR2 reads SNEGSKA (reference sequence). V shed 4 bases, J shed 4 bases, and the junction held 4 bases outside the gene matches. CDR3 loop: CSANGDRGYNEQFF. CDR3 bases: TGCAGTGCTAACGGGGACAGGGGATACAATGAGCAGTTCTTC.

This clonotype has just a few counts. The CDR3 coding sequence is TGTGCCAGCAGTCCAACCGGGACTGGAGCCTACGAGCAGTACTTC. Translation: CASSPTGTGAYEQYF. The chain employs TRBV12-3 or TRBV12-4 and TRBJ2-7; D possibly corresponds to TRBD2 (6 bases). The CDR3 is made up of 15 amino acids. V shed 5 bases and J shed 2 bases, with 16 bases lying between them.

The chain has TRBV4-2 and TRBJ1-3, with D possibly being TRBD1 (5 bases). V lost 1 base to trimming and J lost 4 bases, with 14 bases between them. Per the germline V gene, CDR1 is LGHNA and CDR2 is YNFKEQ. This CDR3 comprises 16 residues. The CDR3, as DNA: TGTGCCAGCAGCCAAGTGTCAGGGAACGGGGGAAACACCATATATTTT. It specifies CASSQVSGNGGNTIYF.

CDR3 loop: CASSLIAGARTDTQYF. The CDR3 DNA reads TGTGCCAGCAGCTTGATAGCGGGGGCGCGGACAGATACGCAGTATTTT. This chain connects TRBV5-6 to TRBJ2-3; 9 bases are a match to TRBD2. The germline V gene encodes CDR1 SGHDT and CDR2 YYEEEE. The CDR3 is 16 amino acids. J gave up 3 bases and V 1 base, and 6 bases lay outside the gene matches.

The genes are TRBV7-9 and TRBJ1-5; D gene ambiguous. The CDR3 contains 14 residues. Trimming shortened V by 3 bases and J by 2 bases, and 8 bases separated the two germline ends. CDR1 is SEHNR, CDR2 FQNEAQ, per germline (reference sequence). CDR3 coding DNA: TGTGCCAGCAGCTTGTCGACGGGCAATCAGCCCCAGCATTTT. Its translation is CASSLSTGNQPQHF.

Only a few counts were recorded for this clonotype. The CDR3 loop reads CASSSRGRDNQPQHF. The CDR3 nucleotides read TGTGCCAGCAGCTCAAGGGGCAGGGACAATCAGCCCCAGCATTTT. V is TRBV6-2 or TRBV6-3 and J is TRBJ1-5, with a weak D call TRBD1 (5 bases). The CDR3 covers 15 residues. With 6 bases removed from V and 3 bases from J, the gap between germline ends came to 15 bases. The germline V gene has CDR1 MNHEY and CDR2 SVGEGT.

Only a few counts were recorded for this clonotype. The genes are TRBV20-1 and TRBJ1-3; D remains unclear. The germline CDR1 and CDR2 sequences are DFQATT and SNEGSKA (reference sequence). V shed 3 bases and J shed 8 bases, with 11 bases lying between them. The CDR3 has 12 amino acids. The CDR3 DNA follows: TGCAGTGCTAGCATGAGGGAAGACACCATATATTTT. It is translated as CSASMREDTIYF.

The J gene is TRBJ1-1, the V gene TRBV6-5, with a weak D call TRBD1 (5 bases). Germline values: CDR1 MNHEY, CDR2 SVGAGI. The CDR3 is 14 amino acids. Trimming stripped 6 bases from V and 4 bases from J, with 15 bases between. The CDR3 DNA sequence: TGTGCCAGCAGCCCCTCCGGCAGGGTCACTGAAGCTTTCTTT. It encodes CASSPSGRVTEAFF.

This clonotype has more than one count but fewer than ten. The rearrangement joins TRBV20-1 to TRBJ1-2; D is unresolved. V lost 3 bases and J 0 bases, leaving 5 bases between the germline ends. Looked up from germline, CDR1 is DFQATT and CDR2 is SNEGSKA (reference sequence). The CDR3 consists of 12 residues. The CDR3 reads CSARSSNYGYTF. The CDR3 DNA reads as TGCAGTGCTAGGTCTTCTAACTATGGCTACACCTTC.

This clonotype was seen many times. The chain employs TRBV20-1 and TRBJ1-1, with 7 bases fitting TRBD1. This CDR3 is 13 amino acids long. V lost 3 bases, J lost 0 bases, and 1 base stayed unmatched. CDR1 and CDR2 (germline): DFQATT, SNEGSKA (reference sequence). CDR3 coding DNA: TGCAGTGCTAGGGGACAGCTGAACACTGAAGCTTTCTTT. Protein product: CSARGQLNTEAFF.

The rearrangement uses TRBV5-6 and TRBJ1-5; D not certain. Germline V CDR1 and CDR2: SGHDT, YYEEEE. V lost 3 bases and J 4 bases, leaving 11 bases between the germline ends. The CDR3 is made up of 14 amino acids. This CDR3 is CASSSPRANQPQHF. For the CDR3, the DNA is TGTGCCAGCAGCTCACCTCGGGCTAATCAGCCCCAGCATTTT.

V usage is TRBV10-3 and J usage is TRBJ2-1, with 7 bases aligning to TRBD2. The CDR3 is 20 amino acids. Germline V lookup: CDR1 ENHRY, CDR2 SYGVKD. J gave up 1 base and V 2 bases, and 17 bases lay outside the gene matches. DNA for the CDR3: TGTGCCATCAGTGAGATTGGCAGTCGACTAGCCCGTAGGTCCTACAATGAGCAGTTCTTC. Its protein product is CAISEIGSRLARRSYNEQFF.

The chain employs TRBV20-1 and TRBJ1-1; D is uncertain. The germline V gene has CDR1 DFQATT and CDR2 SNEGSKA (reference sequence). The CDR3 is 9 amino acids. V lost 6 bases and J lost 11, with 10 bases in between. The CDR3 DNA reads TGCAGTGCCGGGTCTGGGGCTTTCTTT. It encodes CSAGSGAFF.

This clonotype appeared a few times. V and J are TRBV4-1 and TRBJ1-2; the D is unclear. The ends were cut back, 4 bases at V and 5 bases at J, with 11 bases in the middle. CDR1 and CDR2 (germline): MGHRA, YSYEKL. The CDR3 has 13 residues. CDR3 sequence reads: CASSLTRLYGYTF. CDR3 nucleotide sequence: TGCGCCAGCAGCCTCACGAGGCTTTATGGCTACACCTTC.

This clonotype turned up a few times. DNA of the CDR3: TGTGCCAGCAGCCAAGAGCGGGACGGAGGCTACACCTTC. Its translation: CASSQERDGGYTF. The chain carries TRBV4-2 and TRBJ1-2, with a possible D match to TRBD1 (5 bases). The CDR3 is 13 amino acids. Looked up from germline, CDR1 is LGHNA and CDR2 is YNFKEQ. Trimming left V 0 bases short and J 8 bases short, with 10 bases between.